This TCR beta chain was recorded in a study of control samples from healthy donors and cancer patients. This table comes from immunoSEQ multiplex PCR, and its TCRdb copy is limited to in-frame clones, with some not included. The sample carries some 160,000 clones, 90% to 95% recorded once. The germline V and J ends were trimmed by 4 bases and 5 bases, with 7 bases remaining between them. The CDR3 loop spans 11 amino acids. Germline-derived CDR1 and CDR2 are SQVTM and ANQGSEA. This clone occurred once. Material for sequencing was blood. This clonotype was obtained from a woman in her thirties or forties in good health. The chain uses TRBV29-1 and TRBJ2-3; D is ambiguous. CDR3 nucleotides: TGCAGCGTTGGGGGATTAGATACGCAGTATTTT. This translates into CSVGGLDTQYF.